The 22 T cell receptor beta chains listed next were all sequenced from one sample in a study of cytomegalovirus exposure and HLA in healthy donors. Researchers ran the PCR with 60 Vbeta and 13 Jbeta primers. Generated by immunoSEQ multiplex PCR, the TCRdb table keeps only in-frame clones and is missing some. The sample comprises about 110,000 clones, 81% of which are singletons, and more than 2% rests with the top ten. Input material: PBMCs. These receptors were taken from a woman in her twenties or thirties in good health and CMV-seronegative.

The J gene is TRBJ1-4, the V gene TRBV6-6, with D tentatively TRBD1 (5 bases). The CDR3 covers 11 residues. Germline V gene data show CDR1 as MNHNY and CDR2 as SVGAGI (reference sequence). The V end lost 2 bases, the J end lost 15 bases, and 10 bases lay between the germline ends. CDR3 in amino acids: CASSYRDRVFF. The CDR3 DNA reads as TGTGCCAGCAGTTACCGTGACAGAGTGTTTTTT.

The gene calls are TRBV19 and TRBJ2-1, with D possibly being TRBD2 (6 bases). The germline gives CDR1 LNHDA, CDR2 SQIVND (reference sequence). This CDR3 spans 15 amino acids. V dropped 6 bases and J dropped 1 base, with 13 bases sitting between them. The CDR3 nucleotides are TGTGCCAGTAGGGGGCTTGGGGGGTCCTACAATGAGCAGTTCTTC. It encodes CASRGLGGSYNEQFF.

Points on this clone: Other DNA sequences in the same sample also yield this CDR3. The J gene is TRBJ1-1, the V gene TRBV28; a weak D match, TRBD1 (5 bases). Trimming removed 5 bases at V and 0 bases at J, with 16 bases between. Germline-derived CDR1 and CDR2 are MDHEN and SYDVKM. The length of the CDR3 is 16 residues. The CDR3 protein is CASSPAGSPMNTEAFF. CDR3 nucleotides: TGTGCCAGCAGTCCCGCAGGGTCTCCTATGAACACTGAAGCTTTCTTT.

In the case of this clone: Other DNA sequences from this sample encode an identical CDR3 as well. This rearrangement joins TRBV7-9 to TRBJ2-5; 7 bases are a match to TRBD1. The germline CDR1 and CDR2 sequences are SEHNR and FQNEAQ (reference sequence). The CDR3 has 15 amino acids. Trimming cost V 1 base and J 1 base; bases outside gene matches: 3. DNA of the CDR3: TGTGCCAGCAGCTTAGATGGGACAGCCCAAGAGACCCAGTACTTC. Translating it yields CASSLDGTAQETQYF.

Notes on this clone: Within the sample, other DNA sequences also encode this same CDR3. The gene calls are TRBV5-1 and TRBJ2-5, with TRBD1 matching 9 bases. Unmatched junction bases numbered 1, after V lost 0 bases and J lost 4 bases. In germline, CDR1 is SGHRS, CDR2 YFSETQ. The CDR3 length is 14 residues. The CDR3 sequence is CASSLVGQGETQYF. In DNA form, the CDR3 reads TGCGCCAGCAGCTTGGTGGGACAGGGAGAGACCCAGTACTTC.

The CDR3 sequence is CASSPPQGQGANVLTF. CDR3 coding DNA: TGTGCCAGCAGTCCCCCCCAGGGGCAAGGGGCCAACGTCCTGACTTTC. This chain joins TRBV28 and TRBJ2-6; D possibly corresponds to TRBD1 (6 bases). V lost 5 bases and J 4 bases, leaving 15 bases between the germline ends. Germline CDR1 is MDHEN and CDR2 is SYDVKM. The length of the CDR3 is 16 residues.

The sample holds a few counts of this clone. The rearrangement joins TRBV5-4 to TRBJ2-2; TRBD2 agrees at 9 bases. The J segment lost 3 bases and the V segment lost 0 bases, leaving 0 bases of the junction unmatched. CDR1 is SGHNT, CDR2 YYREEE, per germline (reference sequence). The CDR3 loop spans 15 amino acids. CDR3 residues: CASSLEREDTGELFF. As DNA, the CDR3 is TGTGCCAGCAGCTTGGAGCGGGAGGACACCGGGGAGCTGTTTTTT.

The chain has TRBV5-1 and TRBJ2-1, with D possibly TRBD2 on 5 matching bases. Germline assignment: CDR1 SGHRS and CDR2 YFSETQ. CDR3 length: 13 amino acids. The V and J ends lost 0 bases and 7 bases respectively, with 8 bases between them. The CDR3: CASSLGTSNEQFF. The CDR3 DNA follows: TGCGCCAGCAGCTTGGGGACTTCAAATGAGCAGTTCTTC.

In nucleotides, the CDR3 is TGTGCCAGCAAATGGCCCGGGACACCTAACACCGGGGAGCTGTTTTTT. The encoded protein is CASKWPGTPNTGELFF. This chain joins TRBV2 and TRBJ2-2; tentative D call: TRBD1 (6 bases). CDR1 is SNHLY, CDR2 FYNNEI, per germline. This CDR3 spans 16 amino acids. The ends were cut back, 7 bases at V and 2 bases at J, with 17 bases in the middle.

The genes are TRBV5-6 and TRBJ2-1; the match to TRBD2 covers 7 bases. CDR3 length equals 16 residues. V was clipped by 7 bases and J by 4 bases; unmatched bases: 14. CDR1 is SGHDT, CDR2 YYEEEE, per germline. In DNA, the CDR3 is TGTGCCAGCGATTGGGGGGGAGGGGACCAATACAATGAGCAGTTCTTC. It encodes CASDWGGGDQYNEQFF.

The chain recombines TRBV11-2 with TRBJ2-2, with D perhaps TRBD2 (6 bases). The CDR3 extends over 16 amino acids. V dropped 0 bases and J dropped 4 bases, with 12 bases sitting between them. Germline loops: CDR1 SGHAT, CDR2 FQNNGV. CDR3 loop: CASSLEGGGGTGELFF. Here the CDR3 DNA reads TGTGCCAGCAGCTTAGAGGGGGGTGGCGGCACCGGGGAGCTGTTTTTT.

The genes are TRBV28 and TRBJ2-7; D may be TRBD2 (6 bases). The V gene's germline CDR1 is MDHEN and CDR2 SYDVKM. This CDR3 region has 14 residues. Trimming cost V 4 bases and J 0 bases, with 10 bases left between them. DNA for the CDR3: TGTGCCAGCAGTTGGCGGGATGCCTCCTACGAGCAGTACTTC. Translating it yields CASSWRDASYEQYF.

This chain connects TRBV25-1 to TRBJ1-1; no definite D call. The CDR3 has 14 amino acids. Per the germline V gene, CDR1 is MGHDK and CDR2 is SYGVNS. V lost 0 bases and J 10 bases, leaving 15 bases between the germline ends. In DNA, the CDR3 is TGTGCCAGCAGTGAATATGGCACGGGAAGCGGAGCTTTCTTT. It is translated as CASSEYGTGSGAFF.

The chain employs TRBV7-2 and TRBJ2-1; TRBD2 aligns across 13 bases. Germline V lookup: CDR1 SGHTA, CDR2 FQGNSA. The V and J ends lost 3 bases and 9 bases, in that order; junction bases with no gene match: 5. The CDR3 runs 15 residues. Here the CDR3 reads CASSFKLAGGSEQFF. The CDR3, as DNA: TGTGCCAGCAGCTTTAAACTAGCGGGGGGGAGTGAGCAGTTCTTC. The variable domain in full, completed from reference TRBV7-2 and TRBJ2-1, reads GAGVSQSPSNKVTEKGKDVELRCDPISGHTALYWYRQSLGQGLEFLIYFQGNSAPDKSGLPSDRFSAERTGGSVSTLTIQRTQQEDSAVYLCASSFKLAGGSEQFFGPGTRLTVL.

The V gene is TRBV20-1, the J gene TRBJ2-7; TRBD1 is a possible D gene (5 bases). V was clipped by 8 bases and J by 3 bases, with 11 bases between them. Per the germline V gene, CDR1 is DFQATT and CDR2 is SNEGSKA (reference sequence). This CDR3 has 11 amino acids. In DNA form, the CDR3 reads TGCAGTCGACAGTGGGACTACGAGCAGTACTTC. Translation: CSRQWDYEQYF.

This chain uses TRBV19 with TRBJ1-2, with D possibly matching TRBD1 (5 bases). With 5 bases removed from V and 4 bases from J, the gap between germline ends came to 14 bases. Germline CDR1 LNHDA, CDR2 SQIVND (reference sequence). This CDR3 has 14 residues. The CDR3 region is CASSRSEDIYGYTF. The CDR3 region has the DNA TGTGCCAGTAGTCGTTCTGAGGACATCTATGGCTACACCTTC.

The rearrangement uses TRBV11-2 and TRBJ1-5; tentatively, D is TRBD1 (5 bases). The CDR3 runs 14 residues. CDR1 is SGHAT, CDR2 FQNNGV, per germline. Trimming shortened V by 1 base and J by 6 bases, and 10 bases separated the two germline ends. The CDR3 region is CASSLAGMSQPQHF. The CDR3 DNA follows: TGTGCCAGCAGCTTAGCAGGGATGTCTCAGCCCCAGCATTTT.

The rearrangement uses TRBV11-2 and TRBJ2-1, with TRBD2 identical over 9 bases. The V gene end was trimmed by 0 bases and the J gene end by 6 bases; junction bases not matched to a gene: 6. The CDR3 consists of 16 residues. Germline V gene data show CDR1 as SGHAT and CDR2 as FQNNGV. The CDR3 DNA is TGTGCCAGCAGCTTAGATTGGCTAGCGGGGACCAATGAGCAGTTCTTC. It encodes CASSLDWLAGTNEQFF.

The chain has TRBV11-2 and TRBJ1-4; weak D call: TRBD1 (6 bases). With 1 base removed from V and 8 bases from J, the gap between germline ends came to 20 bases. This CDR3 has 17 residues. Germline CDR1 and CDR2: SGHAT and FQNNGV. CDR3 nucleotide sequence: TGTGCCAGCAGCTTAGGGGAACTTACAGGGTCTCGGGAAAAACTGTTTTTT. It encodes CASSLGELTGSREKLFF.

The chain uses TRBV11-2 and TRBJ1-1; weak D call: TRBD1 (6 bases). The CDR3 has 13 amino acids. Per the germline V gene, CDR1 is SGHAT and CDR2 is FQNNGV. V lost 5 bases and J 11 bases, leaving 18 bases between the germline ends. CDR3 in DNA: TGTGCCAGCAGCCCGGAGGGGGGGGTTGTGGCTTTCTTT. It specifies CASSPEGGVVAFF.

This chain connects TRBV6-5 to TRBJ2-1, with 9 bases that match TRBD2. The trim removed 5 bases at V and 5 bases at J, leaving 7 bases unmatched. CDR1 and CDR2 from the germline V gene are MNHEY and SVGAGI. This CDR3 contains 15 residues. The CDR3 bases are TGTGCCAGCAGTAGACCTAGCGGGGCTAACAATGAGCAGTTCTTC. Its protein product is CASSRPSGANNEQFF.

The chain carries TRBV19 and TRBJ2-7, with D possibly matching TRBD2 (5 bases). Germline V lookup: CDR1 LNHDA, CDR2 SQIVND (reference sequence). Between the trimmed V and J ends, which lost 3 bases and 6 bases, there was a span of 18 bases. This CDR3 is built from 15 residues. The chain's CDR3 is CASSIFGGAVSEQYF. CDR3 in DNA: TGTGCCAGTAGTATTTTTGGCGGAGCGGTTAGCGAGCAGTACTTC.